This T cell receptor beta chain comes out of a study of fetal regulatory T cell absence and autoimmunity. Study at large: Without clinical diabetes, IPEX patients showed exocrine pancreas autoimmunity.

Remarks on this clone: Its antigen is unidentified.

The study, taken as a whole, reports: In IPEX, the enrichment was taken to support antigen-driven autoimmunity before birth.

V lost 5 bases to trimming and J lost 5 bases, with 13 bases between them. Germline V gene lookup returns CDR1 SGHAT and CDR2 FQDESV (reference sequence). This CDR3 has 14 amino acids. Some clones are missing from TCRdb's copy, which holds only in-frame ones; the method was immunoSEQ multiplex PCR. The data show around 100,000 clones, with less than 80% seen just once and roughly 2% held by the top ten. The origin of this receptor is a male donor with IPEX syndrome. The chain combines TRBV11-1 with TRBJ1-5; D unclear. Sample: pancreas tissue. CDR3 sequence (DNA): TGTGCCAGCAGCACGACAATTCCCCATCAGCCCCAGCATTTT. It is translated as CASSTTIPHQPQHF.